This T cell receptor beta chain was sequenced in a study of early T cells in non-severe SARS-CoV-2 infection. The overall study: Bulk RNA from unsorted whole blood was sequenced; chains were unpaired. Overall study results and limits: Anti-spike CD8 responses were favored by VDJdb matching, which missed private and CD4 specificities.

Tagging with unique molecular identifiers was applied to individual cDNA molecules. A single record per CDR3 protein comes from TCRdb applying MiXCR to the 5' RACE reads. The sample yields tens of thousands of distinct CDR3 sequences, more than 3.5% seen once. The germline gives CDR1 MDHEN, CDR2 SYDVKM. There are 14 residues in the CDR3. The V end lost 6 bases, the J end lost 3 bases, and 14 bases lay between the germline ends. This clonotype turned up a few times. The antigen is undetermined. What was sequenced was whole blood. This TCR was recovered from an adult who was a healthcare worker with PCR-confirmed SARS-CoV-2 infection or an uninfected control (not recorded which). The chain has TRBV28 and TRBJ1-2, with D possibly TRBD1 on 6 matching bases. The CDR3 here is CASSFTGLDYGYTF. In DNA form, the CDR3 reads TGTGCCAGCAGCTTTACAGGGTTGGACTATGGCTACACCTTC.